These 8 T cell receptor beta chains were sequenced from one sample in a study of blood T cell repertoires in COVID-19. Generated by immunoSEQ multiplex PCR, the TCRdb table keeps only in-frame clones and is missing some. The sample has roughly 60,000 clones, 84% seen once. The specimen sequenced was peripheral blood. The receptor source for this set is a woman aged 55-70 years with acute or convalescent COVID-19.

This clone was recorded once. The chain uses TRBV6-6 and TRBJ2-2; D is possibly TRBD1 (5 bases). Trimming took 3 bases from V and 6 from J, leaving 8 bases between them. The V gene's germline CDR1 is MNHNY and CDR2 SVGAGI (reference sequence). This CDR3 contains 13 residues. Here the CDR3 reads CASSYIGAGELFF. The CDR3 DNA follows: TGTGCCAGCAGTTATATAGGGGCCGGGGAGCTGTTTTTT.

The chain uses TRBV2 and TRBJ1-2, with TRBD1 matching over 8 bases. With 6 bases clipped from V and 5 bases from J, the junction kept 8 bases outside the gene matches. The CDR3 extends over 14 amino acids. The germline CDR1 and CDR2 sequences are SNHLY and FYNNEI. The CDR3 is CASRPSQGGYGYTF. The CDR3 coding sequence is TGTGCCAGCAGACCATCACAGGGGGGTTATGGCTACACCTTC.

The V and J genes are TRBV5-1 and TRBJ2-3; 9 nucleotides match TRBD1. Trimming took 3 bases from V and 4 from J; bases not matched to a gene: 9. The CDR3 extends over 16 amino acids. CDR1 is SGHRS and CDR2 is YFSETQ in the germline V gene. CDR3 region: CASSSTGTGSSDTQYF. The CDR3 DNA reads as TGCGCCAGCAGCTCCACCGGGACAGGGTCTTCAGATACGCAGTATTTT.

As concerns this clone: Other DNA sequences in the same sample also yield this CDR3. J is TRBJ1-3 and V is TRBV18, with 10 bases lining up with TRBD1. The V segment lost 3 bases and the J segment 7 bases; nucleotides outside the gene matches: 0. Looked up from germline, CDR1 is KGHSH and CDR2 is LQKENI. This CDR3 is 13 amino acids long. The CDR3: CASSPDRGNTIYF. CDR3 in DNA: TGTGCCAGCTCACCGGACAGGGGGAACACCATATATTTT.

V and J are TRBV5-1 and TRBJ1-1; 7 bases align to TRBD1. V shed 4 bases, J shed 4 bases, and the junction held 16 bases outside the gene matches. CDR1 and CDR2 (germline): SGHRS, YFSETQ. The length of the CDR3 is 17 residues. CDR3 DNA: TGCGCCAGCAGCCCTTGGTTTTTCACAGGGGTGAGCACTGAAGCTTTCTTT. Translating it yields CASSPWFFTGVSTEAFF.

The rearrangement uses TRBV2 and TRBJ2-4; the D gene is possibly TRBD2 (5 bases). The CDR3 is 13 residues long. CDR1 and CDR2 from the germline V gene are SNHLY and FYNNEI. Between the trimmed V and J ends, which lost 5 bases and 2 bases, there was a span of 7 bases. CDR3 coding DNA: TGTGCCAGCAGTTACGGGACCAAAAACATTCAGTACTTC. The encoded protein is CASSYGTKNIQYF.

The chain carries TRBV6-6 and TRBJ2-7; 9 bases line up with TRBD1. The CDR3 covers 13 residues. CDR1 is MNHNY and CDR2 is SVGAGI in the germline V gene (reference sequence). The V and J ends lost 6 bases and 7 bases, in that order; junction bases with no gene match: 7. The CDR3 region has the DNA TGTGCCAGCAGGACGGGACAGGGTGGAGAGCAGTACTTC. Protein product: CASRTGQGGEQYF.

This chain connects TRBV30 to TRBJ2-2; TRBD2 aligns across 10 bases. The J segment lost 1 base and the V segment lost 4 bases, leaving 9 bases of the junction unmatched. Looked up from germline, CDR1 is GTSNPN and CDR2 is SVGIG (reference sequence). CDR3 length: 17 amino acids. CDR3: CAWKGLAGALNTGELFF. CDR3 coding DNA: TGTGCCTGGAAGGGGCTAGCGGGGGCCCTGAACACCGGGGAGCTGTTTTTT.